This T cell receptor (beta chain) stems from a study of T cells after yellow fever vaccination. About the research overall: Researchers used SMART-Seq v4 Ultra Low Input to prepare fractions that had low cell numbers. Study findings and constraints: Abundant clonotypes (contaminants from the bulk population) could be present in FACS-sorted repertoires. Faster peaking, at day 5 versus 15, marked a secondary response that was weaker.

Germline values: CDR1 MNHNY, CDR2 SVGAGI (reference sequence). J was trimmed by 4 bases and V by 5 bases; bases with no gene match: 8. The CDR3 spans 14 residues. Universal primer sites and UMIs were introduced during 5'RACE template-switching synthesis of TCR cDNA. TCRdb re-called the 5' RACE reads with MiXCR, one entry per CDR3 protein. The table includes roughly 340,000 distinct CDR3 sequences, approximately 4.2% detected once. This clonotype was counted only a few times. Its antigen remains unidentified. The TCR comes from a man aged 18 to 30 who received the YFV17D yellow fever vaccine. The V and J genes are TRBV6-6 and TRBJ2-7; 7 nucleotides line up with TRBD1. The sample was PBMCs, taken 5 days after the yellow fever booster vaccination. CDR3 bases: TGTGCCAGCAGTGGGACAGCCAAGGGATACGAGCAGTACGTC. Amino acids: CASSGTAKGYEQYV.